The present TCR beta chain was sequenced within a study of Graves' ophthalmopathy and Graves' hyperthyroidism. Study context: Peripheral blood sampling preceded any treatment and occurred at initial diagnosis.

Amplification of the TCR beta CDR3 regions used RNA transcripts (as template). Investigators did first-round RT-PCR with HTBI primers, then second-round multiplex PCR. Via MiXCR, TCRdb re-called the multiplex PCR reads, giving one row per CDR3 protein. Of 350,000 to 450,000 distinct CDR3 sequences listed, under 25% are singletons. This clonotype was observed a handful of times. Its matching antigen is unknown. Lactation, pregnancy, uncontrolled infections and other autoimmune diseases were all grounds for excluding patients. Patients were diagnosed from clinical symptoms, serum thyroxine, TRAb, thyroid ultrasound and orbital computed tomography. CDR3 size: 11 residues. The V end lost 2 bases, the J end lost 13 bases, and 11 bases lay between the germline ends. From germline, CDR1 is SGHAT and CDR2 FQNNGV. Study-level results: The model predicted progression of ophthalmopathy with a sensitivity of roughly 70%, and its specificity was 72% to 80%.

The chain carries TRBV11-2 and TRBJ2-5; D not certain. Sample: peripheral blood. The receptor's source is a woman aged 18-35 years with stable Graves' hyperthyroidism. The CDR3 region is CASSLSEALYF. CDR3 in DNA: TGTGCCAGCAGCTTATCCGAAGCCCTGTACTTC. Full variable domain (rest looked up from reference TRBV11-2 and TRBJ2-5): EAGVAQSPRYKIIEKRQSVAFWCNPISGHATLYWYQQILGQGPKLLIQFQNNGVVDDSQLPKDRFSAERLKGVDSTLKIQPAKLEDSAVYLCASSLSEALYFGPGTRLLVL.